The 15 T cell receptor beta chains below were found in one sample sequenced in a study of control samples from healthy donors and cancer patients. Using immunoSEQ multiplex PCR, the repertoire was profiled, and TCRdb retains in-frame clones only, with some absent. The sample yields about 120,000 clones, more than 85% seen once. The sequencing sample was made of blood. The receptor set was obtained from a woman under 30 in good health.

The CDR3 DNA reads TGTGCCAGCAGTTTGGCCGGTCGAATCGGGATTCAGTACTTC. Translating gives CASSLAGRIGIQYF. The V and J genes are TRBV6-2 or TRBV6-3 and TRBJ2-4, with unresolved D. V was clipped by 4 bases and J by 10 bases, with 17 bases between them. Germline CDR1 and CDR2: MNHEY and SVGEGT. This CDR3 region has 14 residues.

This clone was found a few times. The chain employs TRBV29-1 and TRBJ1-2; 7 nucleotides agree with TRBD1. V shed 2 bases and J 6 bases; nucleotides not matched to a gene: 6. CDR1 and CDR2 from the germline V gene are SQVTM and ANQGSEA. The CDR3 covers 13 residues. DNA of the CDR3: TGCAGCGTTGAAACAGGGGTCGGGGATGGCTACACCTTC. Protein sequence: CSVETGVGDGYTF.

The chain carries TRBV20-1 and TRBJ2-3, with D unclear. Germline CDR1 DFQATT, CDR2 SNEGSKA (reference sequence). This CDR3 contains 11 residues. Trimming removed 4 bases from V and 4 bases from J, with 6 bases in between. CDR3 sequence (DNA): TGCAGTGCTAACCCCCCAGATACGCAGTATTTT. Protein product: CSANPPDTQYF.

The chain is built from TRBV24-1 and TRBJ2-1; 7 positions agree with TRBD2. This CDR3 region has 14 residues. V lost 2 bases to trimming and J lost 8 bases; unmatched junction nucleotides: 5. Germline loops: CDR1 KGHDR, CDR2 SFDVKD. For the CDR3, the DNA is TGTGCCACCAGTGATTCAGGAGCGGGGCATGAGCAGTTCTTC. Amino acid sequence: CATSDSGAGHEQFF.

The chain employs TRBV19 and TRBJ1-6; 7 positions agree with TRBD1. Looked up from germline, CDR1 is LNHDA and CDR2 is SQIVND (reference sequence). With 4 bases clipped from V and 10 bases from J, the junction kept 7 bases outside the gene matches. The CDR3 has 14 amino acids. CDR3 bases: TGTGCCAGTAGTAGGCCTGGGACAGCCTCACCCCTCCACTTT. It translates to CASSRPGTASPLHF.

This chain joins TRBV5-1 and TRBJ2-7; 7 bases are a match to TRBD2. Germline CDR1 and CDR2: SGHRS and YFSETQ. V shed 1 base, J shed 2 bases, and the junction held 18 bases outside the gene matches. CDR3 length equals 19 residues. The CDR3 DNA is TGCGCCAGCAGCTTGTTACCGGGACTACTAACTGCACTCACCTACGAGCAGTACTTC. It codes for CASSLLPGLLTALTYEQYF.

The chain uses TRBV2 and TRBJ1-1; 7 bases agree with TRBD1. V shed 6 bases and J 4 bases; nucleotides not matched to a gene: 8. CDR3 length: 14 amino acids. Per germline, CDR1 SNHLY and CDR2 FYNNEI. CDR3 DNA: TGTGCCAGCAGGGAGGGACAGCTTGCCACTGAAGCTTTCTTT. Amino acids: CASREGQLATEAFF.

The chain combines TRBV6-5 with TRBJ1-2, with D possibly matching TRBD1 (6 bases). Trimming removed 10 bases from V and 4 bases from J, with 13 bases in between. Looked up from germline, CDR1 is MNHEY and CDR2 is SVGAGI. The CDR3 spans 12 residues. The CDR3 loop is CATLNRVYGYTF. As DNA, the CDR3 is TGTGCCACCCTTAACAGGGTCTATGGCTACACCTTC.

The chain carries TRBV6-2 or TRBV6-3 and TRBJ1-1, with D unclear. The length of the CDR3 is 13 residues. V lost 0 bases and J 1 base, leaving 3 bases between the germline ends. Germline V gives CDR1 MNHEY, CDR2 SVGEGT. The CDR3 DNA reads TGTGCCAGCAGTTACTCGGCGAACACTGAAGCTTTCTTT. Translated, it gives CASSYSANTEAFF.

This chain joins TRBV11-2 and TRBJ2-7; D may be TRBD2 (5 bases). This CDR3 contains 14 residues. The V end lost 5 bases, the J end lost 6 bases, and 17 bases lay between the germline ends. The germline V gene has CDR1 SGHAT and CDR2 FQNNGV. The CDR3, as DNA: TGTGCCAGCAGCCCCCGAACGGGGTTTACCGAGCAGTACTTC. Protein sequence: CASSPRTGFTEQYF.

The chain links TRBV7-9 to TRBJ2-5, with 7 bases identical to TRBD1. J was trimmed by 2 bases and V by 1 base; bases with no gene match: 4. There are 15 residues in the CDR3. Germline V gives CDR1 SEHNR, CDR2 FQNEAQ (reference sequence). The DNA of the CDR3 is TGTGCCAGCAGCTTAGGGGACAGAAGACAAGAGACCCAGTACTTC. Amino acid sequence: CASSLGDRRQETQYF.

The V call is TRBV4-2, the J call TRBJ2-5; D is possibly TRBD2 (5 bases). Per the germline V gene, CDR1 is LGHNA and CDR2 is YNFKEQ. CDR3 length: 15 amino acids. V was cut by 6 bases and J by 2 bases, with 16 bases left in between. The chain's CDR3 is CASRSGRQVQETQYF. The CDR3, as DNA: TGTGCCAGCAGGAGCGGACGGCAAGTACAAGAGACCCAGTACTTC.

With regard to this clone: Other DNA sequences in this sample translate to the same CDR3. The chain couples TRBV9 to TRBJ2-1; D ambiguous. Between the trimmed V and J ends, which lost 0 bases and 2 bases, there was a span of 3 bases. Per germline, CDR1 SGDLS and CDR2 YYNGEE. The CDR3 loop spans 13 amino acids. Here the CDR3 DNA reads TGTGCCAGCAGCGTAGCGACCTACAATGAGCAGTTCTTC. Its protein is CASSVATYNEQFF.

This clone was seen more than once but under ten times. V and J are TRBV11-2 and TRBJ1-4; D is possibly TRBD1 (5 bases). Germline V lookup: CDR1 SGHAT, CDR2 FQNNGV. V gave up 5 bases and J gave up 4 bases, with 23 bases separating them. The CDR3 consists of 18 residues. The CDR3 bases are TGTGCCAGCAGCCCCGGAGAGCCGACCGACAGTTATAATGAAAAACTGTTTTTT. It is translated as CASSPGEPTDSYNEKLFF.

The chain couples TRBV19 to TRBJ1-1; possible D gene TRBD1, 5 bases. The CDR3 sequence is 14 residues long. Germline-derived CDR1 and CDR2 are LNHDA and SQIVND (reference sequence). Trimming cost V 7 bases and J 0 bases, with 12 bases left between them. CDR3 bases: TGTGCCAGTACCACGGACACCTTGAACACTGAAGCTTTCTTT. As protein: CASTTDTLNTEAFF.